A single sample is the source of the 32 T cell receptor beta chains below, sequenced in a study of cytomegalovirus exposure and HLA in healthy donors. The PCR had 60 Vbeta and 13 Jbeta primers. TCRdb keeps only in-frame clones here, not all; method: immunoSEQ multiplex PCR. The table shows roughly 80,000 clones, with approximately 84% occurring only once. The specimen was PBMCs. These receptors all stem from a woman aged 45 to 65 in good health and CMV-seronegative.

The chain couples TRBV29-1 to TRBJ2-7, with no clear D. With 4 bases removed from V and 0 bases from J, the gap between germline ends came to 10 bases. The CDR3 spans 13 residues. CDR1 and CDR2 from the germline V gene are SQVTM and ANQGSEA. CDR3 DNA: TGCAGCGTTGTTACCCGGAGCTCCTACGAGCAGTACTTC. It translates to CSVVTRSSYEQYF.

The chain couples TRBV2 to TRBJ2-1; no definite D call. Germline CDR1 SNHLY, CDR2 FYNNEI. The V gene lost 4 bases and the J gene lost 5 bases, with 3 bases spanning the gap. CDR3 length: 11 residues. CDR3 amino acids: CASSADNEQFF. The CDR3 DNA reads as TGTGCCAGCAGTGCTGACAATGAGCAGTTCTTC.

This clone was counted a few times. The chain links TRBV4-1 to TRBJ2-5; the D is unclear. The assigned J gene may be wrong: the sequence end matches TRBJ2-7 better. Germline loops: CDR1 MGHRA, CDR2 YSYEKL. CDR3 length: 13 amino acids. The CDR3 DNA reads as TGCGCCAGCAGCCAAGAGCCCCCTTACGAGCAGTACTTC. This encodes CASSQEPPYEQYF.

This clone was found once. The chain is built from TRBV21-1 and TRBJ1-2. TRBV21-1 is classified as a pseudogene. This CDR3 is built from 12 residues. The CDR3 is CASTATNTSPPF. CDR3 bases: TGTGCCAGCACAGCAACTAATACTAGCCCCCCCTTC.

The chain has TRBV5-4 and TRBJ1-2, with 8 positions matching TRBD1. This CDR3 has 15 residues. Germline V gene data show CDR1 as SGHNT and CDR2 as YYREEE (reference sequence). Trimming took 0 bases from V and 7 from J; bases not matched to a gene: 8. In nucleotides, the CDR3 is TGTGCCAGCAGCTTGGCCGGACAGGGAATGAGTGGCTACACCTTC. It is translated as CASSLAGQGMSGYTF.

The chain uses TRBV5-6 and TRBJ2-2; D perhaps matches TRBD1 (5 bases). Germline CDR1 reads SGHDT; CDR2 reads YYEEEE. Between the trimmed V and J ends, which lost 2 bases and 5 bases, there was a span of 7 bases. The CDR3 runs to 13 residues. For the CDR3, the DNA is TGTGCCAGCAGCTTTTCAGGGACCGGGGAGCTGTTTTTT. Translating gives CASSFSGTGELFF.

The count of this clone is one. The CDR3 loop is CASSGTVPAGYTF. CDR3 nucleotide sequence: TGTGCCAGCAGCGGGACAGTTCCGGCGGGCTACACCTTC. The chain joins TRBV2 to TRBJ1-2, with 7 bases matching TRBD1. The J segment lost 8 bases and the V segment lost 6 bases, leaving 9 bases of the junction unmatched. There are 13 residues in the CDR3. The germline gives CDR1 SNHLY, CDR2 FYNNEI.

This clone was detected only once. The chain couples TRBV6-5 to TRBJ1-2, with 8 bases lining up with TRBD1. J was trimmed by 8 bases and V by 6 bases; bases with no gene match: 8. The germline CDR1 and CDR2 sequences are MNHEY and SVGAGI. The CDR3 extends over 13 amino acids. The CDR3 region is CASSLDRGWGYTF. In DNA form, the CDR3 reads TGTGCCAGCAGCCTTGACAGGGGATGGGGCTACACCTTC.

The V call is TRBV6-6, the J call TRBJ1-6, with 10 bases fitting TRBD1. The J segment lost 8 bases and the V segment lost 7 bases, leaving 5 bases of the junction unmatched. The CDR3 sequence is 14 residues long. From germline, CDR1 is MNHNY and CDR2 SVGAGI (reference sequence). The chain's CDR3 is CASKNGQGDSPLHF. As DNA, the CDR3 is TGTGCCAGCAAAAACGGACAGGGGGATTCACCCCTCCACTTT.

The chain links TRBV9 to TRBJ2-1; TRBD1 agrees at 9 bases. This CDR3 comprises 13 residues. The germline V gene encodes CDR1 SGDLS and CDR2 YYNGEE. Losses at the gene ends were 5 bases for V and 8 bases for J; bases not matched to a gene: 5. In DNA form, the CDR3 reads TGTGCCAGCAGACCGGACAGGGGCGATGAGCAGTTCTTC. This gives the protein CASRPDRGDEQFF.

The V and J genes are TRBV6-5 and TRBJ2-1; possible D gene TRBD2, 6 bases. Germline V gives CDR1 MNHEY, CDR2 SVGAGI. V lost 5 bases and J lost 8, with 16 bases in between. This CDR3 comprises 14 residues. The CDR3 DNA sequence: TGTGCCAGCAGTAGAAACCAAGCGGGCTATGAGCAGTTCTTC. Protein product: CASSRNQAGYEQFF.

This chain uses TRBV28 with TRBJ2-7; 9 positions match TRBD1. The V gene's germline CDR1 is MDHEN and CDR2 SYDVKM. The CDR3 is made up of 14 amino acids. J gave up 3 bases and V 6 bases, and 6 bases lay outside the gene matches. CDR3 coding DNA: TGTGCCAGCAGGTCGACAGGGGGGGACTACGAGCAGTACTTC. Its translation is CASRSTGGDYEQYF.

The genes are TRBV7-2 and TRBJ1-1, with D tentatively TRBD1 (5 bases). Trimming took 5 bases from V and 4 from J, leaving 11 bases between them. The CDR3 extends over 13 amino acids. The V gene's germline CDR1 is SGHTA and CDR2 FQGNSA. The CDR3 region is CASSVTVLTEAFF. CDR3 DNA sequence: TGTGCCAGCAGCGTGACAGTGCTCACTGAAGCTTTCTTT.

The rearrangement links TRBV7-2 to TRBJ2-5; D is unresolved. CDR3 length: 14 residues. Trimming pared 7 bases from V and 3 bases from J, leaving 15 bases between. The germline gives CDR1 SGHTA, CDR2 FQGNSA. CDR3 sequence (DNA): TGTGCCAGCACCCTAAATCGGGTGGAAGAGACCCAGTACTTC. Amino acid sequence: CASTLNRVEETQYF.

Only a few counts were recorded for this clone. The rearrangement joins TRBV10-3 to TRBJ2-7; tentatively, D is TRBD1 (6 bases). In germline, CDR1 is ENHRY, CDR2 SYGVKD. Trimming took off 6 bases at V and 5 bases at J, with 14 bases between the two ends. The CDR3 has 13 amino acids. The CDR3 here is CAISLTGQNEQYF. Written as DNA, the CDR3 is TGTGCCATCAGCCTGACAGGTCAGAACGAGCAGTACTTC.

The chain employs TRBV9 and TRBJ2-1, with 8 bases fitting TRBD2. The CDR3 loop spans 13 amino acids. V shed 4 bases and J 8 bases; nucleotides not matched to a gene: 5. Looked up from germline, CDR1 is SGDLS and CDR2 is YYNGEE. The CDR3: CASSLGLEHEQFF. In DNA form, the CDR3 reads TGTGCCAGCAGCTTGGGACTAGAGCATGAGCAGTTCTTC.

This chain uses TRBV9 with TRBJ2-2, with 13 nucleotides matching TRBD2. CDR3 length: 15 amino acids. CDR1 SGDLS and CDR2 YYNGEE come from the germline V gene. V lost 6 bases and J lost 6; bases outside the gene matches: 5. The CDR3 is CASTRTSGSSGELFF. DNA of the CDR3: TGTGCCAGCACCCGGACTAGCGGGAGTTCCGGGGAGCTGTTTTTT.

The CDR3 nucleotides are TGCGCCAGCAGCTTGGACGGACAGGGTAGGAGTTACGAAAAACTGTTTTTT. This encodes CASSLDGQGRSYEKLFF. The rearrangement joins TRBV5-1 to TRBJ1-4, with 8 bases identical to TRBD1. The CDR3 loop spans 17 amino acids. After removal of 0 bases from V and 8 bases from J, the junction contained 12 bases not matched to a gene. Germline V lookup: CDR1 SGHRS, CDR2 YFSETQ.

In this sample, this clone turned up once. CDR3 region: CASSPGLASYEQYV. As DNA, the CDR3 is TGTGCCAGCAGTCCCGGACTAGCTTCCTACGAGCAGTACGTC. This chain uses TRBV6-5 with TRBJ2-7; 8 bases agree with TRBD2. J gave up 1 base and V 5 bases, and 4 bases lay outside the gene matches. The CDR3 is made up of 14 amino acids. Per germline, CDR1 MNHEY and CDR2 SVGAGI.

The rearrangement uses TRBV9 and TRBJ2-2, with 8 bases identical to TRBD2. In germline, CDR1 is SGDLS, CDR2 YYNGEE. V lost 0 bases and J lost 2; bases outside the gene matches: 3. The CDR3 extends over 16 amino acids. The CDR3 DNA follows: TGTGCCAGCAGCGTAGGTAGCGGGGTAAACACCGGGGAGCTGTTTTTT. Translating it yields CASSVGSGVNTGELFF.

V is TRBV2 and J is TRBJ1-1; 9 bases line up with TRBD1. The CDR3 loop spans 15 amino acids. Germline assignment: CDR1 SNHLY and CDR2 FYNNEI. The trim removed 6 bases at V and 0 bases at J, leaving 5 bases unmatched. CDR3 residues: CASSLDRGLNTEAFF. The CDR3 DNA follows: TGTGCCAGCAGCCTGGACAGGGGACTGAACACTGAAGCTTTCTTT.

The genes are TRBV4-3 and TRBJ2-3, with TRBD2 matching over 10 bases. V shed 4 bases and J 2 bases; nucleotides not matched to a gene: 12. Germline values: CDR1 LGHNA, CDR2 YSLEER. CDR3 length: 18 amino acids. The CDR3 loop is CASSPSSLAGAATDTQYF. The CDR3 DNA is TGCGCCAGCAGCCCATCATCCCTAGCGGGGGCCGCCACAGATACGCAGTATTTT.

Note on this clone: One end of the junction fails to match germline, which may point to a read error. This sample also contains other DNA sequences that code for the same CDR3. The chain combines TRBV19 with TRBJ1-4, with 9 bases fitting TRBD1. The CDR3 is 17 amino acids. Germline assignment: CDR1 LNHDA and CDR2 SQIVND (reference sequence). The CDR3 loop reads CASTTWVNRGPNEKLFF. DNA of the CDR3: TGCGCCAGTACCACCTGGGTGAACAGGGGGCCTAATGAAAAACTGTTTTTT.

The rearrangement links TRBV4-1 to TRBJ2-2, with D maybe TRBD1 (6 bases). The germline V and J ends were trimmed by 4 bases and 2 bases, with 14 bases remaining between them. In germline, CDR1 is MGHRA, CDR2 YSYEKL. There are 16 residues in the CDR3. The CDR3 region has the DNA TGCGCCAGCAGCCCATCAGGGACACCTAACACCGGGGAGCTGTTTTTT. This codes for CASSPSGTPNTGELFF.

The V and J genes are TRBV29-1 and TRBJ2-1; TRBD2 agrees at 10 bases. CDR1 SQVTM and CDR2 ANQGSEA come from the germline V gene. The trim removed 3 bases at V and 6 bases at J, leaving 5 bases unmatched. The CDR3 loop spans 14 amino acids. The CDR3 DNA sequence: TGCAGCGTTGAGCCTAGCGGGAGTAGCAATGAGCAGTTCTTC. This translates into CSVEPSGSSNEQFF.

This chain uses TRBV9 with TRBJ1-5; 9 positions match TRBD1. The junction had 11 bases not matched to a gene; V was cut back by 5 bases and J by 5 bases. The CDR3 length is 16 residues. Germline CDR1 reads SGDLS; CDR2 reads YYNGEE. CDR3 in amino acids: CASRVGTGRWHQPQHF. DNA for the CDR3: TGTGCCAGCAGGGTTGGGACAGGGCGGTGGCATCAGCCCCAGCATTTT.

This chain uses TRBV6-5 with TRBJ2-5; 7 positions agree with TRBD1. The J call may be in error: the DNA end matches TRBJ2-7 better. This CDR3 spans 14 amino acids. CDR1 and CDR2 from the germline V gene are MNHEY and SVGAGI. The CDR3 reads CASSLTGATYEQYF. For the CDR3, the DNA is TGTGCCAGCAGTCTTACAGGGGCCACCTACGAGCAGTACTTC.

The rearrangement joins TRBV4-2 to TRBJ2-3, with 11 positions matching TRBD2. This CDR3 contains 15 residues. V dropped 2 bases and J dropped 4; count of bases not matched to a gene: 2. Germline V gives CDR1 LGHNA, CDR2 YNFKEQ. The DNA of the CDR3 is TGTGCCAGCAGCCAACCTAGCGGGAGGCCAGATACGCAGTATTTT. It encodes CASSQPSGRPDTQYF.

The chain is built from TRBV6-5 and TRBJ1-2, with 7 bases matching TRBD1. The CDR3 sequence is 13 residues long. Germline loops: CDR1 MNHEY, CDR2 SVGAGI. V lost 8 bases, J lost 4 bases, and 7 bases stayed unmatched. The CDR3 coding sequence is TGTGCCAGCGGGGAGGAGGGGGCCTATGGCTACACCTTC. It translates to CASGEEGAYGYTF.

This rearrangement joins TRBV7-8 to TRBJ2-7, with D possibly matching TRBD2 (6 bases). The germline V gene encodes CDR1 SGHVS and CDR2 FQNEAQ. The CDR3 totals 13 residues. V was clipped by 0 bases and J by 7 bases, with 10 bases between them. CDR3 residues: CASSLAQGREQYV. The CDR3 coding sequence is TGTGCCAGCAGCTTAGCCCAAGGGAGGGAGCAGTACGTC.

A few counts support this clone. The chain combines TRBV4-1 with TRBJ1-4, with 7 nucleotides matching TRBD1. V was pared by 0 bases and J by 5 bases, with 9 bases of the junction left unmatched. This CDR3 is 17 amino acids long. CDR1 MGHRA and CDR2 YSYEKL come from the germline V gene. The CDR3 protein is CASSQDAGTAVNEKLFF. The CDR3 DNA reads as TGCGCCAGCAGCCAAGATGCCGGGACAGCTGTCAATGAAAAACTGTTTTTT.

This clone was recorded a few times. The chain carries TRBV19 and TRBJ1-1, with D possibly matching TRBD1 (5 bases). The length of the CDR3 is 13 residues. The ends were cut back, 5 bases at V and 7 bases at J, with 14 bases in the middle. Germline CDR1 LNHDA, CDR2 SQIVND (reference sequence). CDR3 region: CASSSRGLGEAFF. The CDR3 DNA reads TGTGCCAGTAGTTCCCGGGGGTTAGGTGAAGCTTTCTTT.